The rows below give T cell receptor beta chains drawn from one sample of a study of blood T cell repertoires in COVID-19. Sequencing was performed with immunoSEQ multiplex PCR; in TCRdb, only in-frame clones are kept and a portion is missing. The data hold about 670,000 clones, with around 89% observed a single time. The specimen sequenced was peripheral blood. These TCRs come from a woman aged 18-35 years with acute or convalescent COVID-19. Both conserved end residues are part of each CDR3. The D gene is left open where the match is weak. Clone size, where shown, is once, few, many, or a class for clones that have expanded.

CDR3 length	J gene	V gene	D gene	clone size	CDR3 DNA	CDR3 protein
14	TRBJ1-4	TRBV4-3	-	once	TGCGCCAGCAGCCACGGAGCAACTAATGAAAAACTGTTTTTT	CASSHGATNEKLFF
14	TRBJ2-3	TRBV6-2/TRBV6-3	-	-	TGTGCCAGCAGTCGGGCGGGCCTCAGGAATACGCAGTATTTT	CASSRAGLRNTQYF
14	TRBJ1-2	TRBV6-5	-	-	TGTGCCAGCAGTTACCTTGGGGGCGGCTATGGCTACACCTTC	CASSYLGGGYGYTF
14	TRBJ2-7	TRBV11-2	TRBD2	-	TGTGCCAGCAGCTGGACGGGGGGGCAGGGGGAGCAGTACTTC	CASSWTGGQGEQYF
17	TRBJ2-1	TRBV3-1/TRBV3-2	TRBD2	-	TGTGCCAGCAGCCAAGTTCCCAGCGGGGCTTCCTACAATGAGCAGTTCTTC	CASSQVPSGASYNEQFF
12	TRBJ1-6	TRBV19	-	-	TGTGCCAGTAACAGGGATAATTCACCCCTCCACTTT	CASNRDNSPLHF
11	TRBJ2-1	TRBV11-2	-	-	TGTGCCAGCAGGGCTTGGAATGAGCAGTTCTTC	CASRAWNEQFF
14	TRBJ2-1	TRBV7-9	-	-	TGTGCCAGCAGCTTCTCGGGTGGTGACAATGAGCAGTTCTTC	CASSFSGGDNEQFF
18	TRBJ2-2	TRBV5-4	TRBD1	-	TGTGCCAGCAGGCCGGACAGGGGGCCCCAATCGAACACCGGGGAGCTGTTTTTT	CASRPDRGPQSNTGELFF
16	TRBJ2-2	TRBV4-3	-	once	TGCGCCAGCAGCCAAGATCCGGGGTACGACACCGGGGAGCTGTTTTTT	CASSQDPGYDTGELFF
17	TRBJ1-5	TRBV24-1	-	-	TGTGCCACCAGTGATCCAACTTCGCCGGGGGGCAATCAGCCCCAGCATTTT	CATSDPTSPGGNQPQHF
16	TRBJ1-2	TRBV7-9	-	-	TGTGCCAGCAGCCAGATGGGAGTTCACCTTAATTATGGCTACACCTTC	CASSQMGVHLNYGYTF
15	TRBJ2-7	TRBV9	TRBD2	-	TGTGCCAGCAGCACCCGGACTAGCGGGGTCAACGAGCAGTACTTC	CASSTRTSGVNEQYF
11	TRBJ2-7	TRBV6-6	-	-	TGTGCCAGCAGGGACAAATTTAGGGCGTACTTC	CASRDKFRAYF
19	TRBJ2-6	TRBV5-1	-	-	TGCGCCAGCAGCCCCGGGCCGGGTCGGGGAGTCTCTGGGGCCAACGTCCTGACTTTC	CASSPGPGRGVSGANVLTF
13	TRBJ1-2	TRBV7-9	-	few	TGTGCCAGCAGCTTACAAGGGGACTATGGCTACACCTTC	CASSLQGDYGYTF
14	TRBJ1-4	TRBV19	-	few	TGTGCCAGTAGTAACGGGGGAAGCGAAGAAAAACTGTTTTTT	CASSNGGSEEKLFF
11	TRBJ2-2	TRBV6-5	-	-	TGTGCCAGCAGTCAAAACACCGAGCTGTTTTTT	CASSQNTELFF